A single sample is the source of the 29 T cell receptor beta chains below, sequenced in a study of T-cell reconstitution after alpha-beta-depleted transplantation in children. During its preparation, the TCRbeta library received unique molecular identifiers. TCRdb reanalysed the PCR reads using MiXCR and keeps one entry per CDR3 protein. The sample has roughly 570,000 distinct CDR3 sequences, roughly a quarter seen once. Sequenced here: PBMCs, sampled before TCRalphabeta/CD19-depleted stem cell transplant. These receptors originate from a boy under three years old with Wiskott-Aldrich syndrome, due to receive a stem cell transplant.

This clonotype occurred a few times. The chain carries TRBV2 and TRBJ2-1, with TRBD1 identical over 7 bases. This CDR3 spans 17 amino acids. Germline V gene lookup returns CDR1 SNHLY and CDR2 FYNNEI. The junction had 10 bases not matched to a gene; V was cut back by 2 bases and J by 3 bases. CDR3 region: CASSELRQGVGYNEQFF. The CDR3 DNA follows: TGTGCCAGCAGTGAACTCCGGCAGGGGGTTGGCTACAATGAGCAGTTCTTC. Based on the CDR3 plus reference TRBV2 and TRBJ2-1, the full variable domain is EPEVTQTPSHQVTQMGQEVILRCVPISNHLYFYWYRQILGQKVEFLVSFYNNEISEKSEIFDDQFSVERPDGSNFTLKIRSTKLEDSAMYFCASSELRQGVGYNEQFFGPGTRLTVL.

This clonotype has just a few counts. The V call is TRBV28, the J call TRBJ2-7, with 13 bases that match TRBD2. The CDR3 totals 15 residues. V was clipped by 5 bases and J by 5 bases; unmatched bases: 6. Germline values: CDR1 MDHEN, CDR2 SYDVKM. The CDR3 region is CASSPGTSGTHEQYF. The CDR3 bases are TGTGCCAGCAGTCCTGGGACTAGCGGGACCCACGAGCAGTACTTC.

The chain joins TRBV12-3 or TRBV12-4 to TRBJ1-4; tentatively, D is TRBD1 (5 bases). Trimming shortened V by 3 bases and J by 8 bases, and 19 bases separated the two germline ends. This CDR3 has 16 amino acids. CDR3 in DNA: TGTGCCAGCAGTTTTATATGGGGCGCGGACATGGAAAAACTGTTTTTT. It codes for CASSFIWGADMEKLFF.

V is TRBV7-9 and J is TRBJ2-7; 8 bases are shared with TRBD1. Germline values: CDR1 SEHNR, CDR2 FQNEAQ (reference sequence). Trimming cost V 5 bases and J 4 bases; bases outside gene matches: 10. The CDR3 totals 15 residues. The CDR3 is CASSDLGQGAYEQYF. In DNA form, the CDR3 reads TGTGCCAGCAGCGACCTAGGTCAGGGGGCTTACGAGCAGTACTTC.

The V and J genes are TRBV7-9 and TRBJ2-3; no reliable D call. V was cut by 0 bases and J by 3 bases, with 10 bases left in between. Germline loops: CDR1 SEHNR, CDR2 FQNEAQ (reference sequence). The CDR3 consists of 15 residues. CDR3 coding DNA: TGTGCCAGCAGCTTAGCAGCCCCGACTACAGATACGCAGTATTTT. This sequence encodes CASSLAAPTTDTQYF.

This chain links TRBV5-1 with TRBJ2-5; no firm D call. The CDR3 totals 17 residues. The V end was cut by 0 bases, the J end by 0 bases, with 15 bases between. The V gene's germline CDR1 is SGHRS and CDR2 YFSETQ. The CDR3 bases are TGCGCCAGCAGCTTGGGGAGTAGTCTACCGTACCAAGAGACCCAGTACTTC. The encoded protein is CASSLGSSLPYQETQYF. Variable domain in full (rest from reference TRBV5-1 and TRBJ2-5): KAGVTQTPRYLIKTRGQQVTLSCSPISGHRSVSWYQQTPGQGLQFLFEYFSETQRNKGNFPGRFSGRQFSNSRSEMNVSTLELGDSALYLCASSLGSSLPYQETQYFGPGTRLLVL.

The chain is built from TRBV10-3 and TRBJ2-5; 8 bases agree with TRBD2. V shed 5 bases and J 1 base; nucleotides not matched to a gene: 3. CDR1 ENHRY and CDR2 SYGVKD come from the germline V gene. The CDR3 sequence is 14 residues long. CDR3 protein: CAISLTSGQETQYF. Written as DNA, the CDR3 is TGTGCCATCAGTCTCACTAGCGGCCAAGAGACCCAGTACTTC.

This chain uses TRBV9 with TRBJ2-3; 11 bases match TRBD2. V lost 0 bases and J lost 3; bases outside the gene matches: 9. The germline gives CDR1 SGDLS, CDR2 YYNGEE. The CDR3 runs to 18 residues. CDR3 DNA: TGTGCCAGCAGCGTAGGGGAGACTAGCGGGATGGGAACAGATACGCAGTATTTT. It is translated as CASSVGETSGMGTDTQYF.

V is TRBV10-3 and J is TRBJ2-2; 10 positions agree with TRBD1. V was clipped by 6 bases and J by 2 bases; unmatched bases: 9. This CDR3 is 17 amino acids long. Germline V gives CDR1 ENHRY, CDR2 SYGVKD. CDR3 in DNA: TGTGCCATCAGGGACAGGGGGGGTAGTATCAACACCGGGGAGCTGTTTTTT. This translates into CAIRDRGGSINTGELFF.

CDR3 bases: TGTGCCAGCACAGCTTTTCGGGCAGAGTACAATGAGCAGTTCTTC. It encodes CASTAFRAEYNEQFF. The V and J genes are TRBV12-3 or TRBV12-4 and TRBJ2-1; the D is unclear. With 7 bases removed from V and 4 bases from J, the gap between germline ends came to 17 bases. The CDR3 covers 15 residues.

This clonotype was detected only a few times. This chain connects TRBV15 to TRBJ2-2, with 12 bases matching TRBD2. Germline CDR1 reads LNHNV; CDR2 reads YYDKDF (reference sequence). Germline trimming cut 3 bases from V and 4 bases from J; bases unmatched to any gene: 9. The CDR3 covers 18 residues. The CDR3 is CATSSQTGLAGLTGELFF. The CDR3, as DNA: TGTGCCACCAGCAGCCAAACAGGACTAGCGGGACTCACCGGGGAGCTGTTTTTT.

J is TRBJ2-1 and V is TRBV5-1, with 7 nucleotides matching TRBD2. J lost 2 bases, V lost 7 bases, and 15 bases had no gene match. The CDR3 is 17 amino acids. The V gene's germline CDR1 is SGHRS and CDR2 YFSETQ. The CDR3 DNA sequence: TGCGCCAGCGGGAGGGTTCCCACAGGTCGGGCCTACAATGAGCAGTTCTTC. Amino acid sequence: CASGRVPTGRAYNEQFF.

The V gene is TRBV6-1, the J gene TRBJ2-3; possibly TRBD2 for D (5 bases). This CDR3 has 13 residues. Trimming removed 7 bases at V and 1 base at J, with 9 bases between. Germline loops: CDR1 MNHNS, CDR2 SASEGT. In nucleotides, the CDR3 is TGTGCCAGCACGTCGGAGGGCACAGATACGCAGTATTTT. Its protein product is CASTSEGTDTQYF.

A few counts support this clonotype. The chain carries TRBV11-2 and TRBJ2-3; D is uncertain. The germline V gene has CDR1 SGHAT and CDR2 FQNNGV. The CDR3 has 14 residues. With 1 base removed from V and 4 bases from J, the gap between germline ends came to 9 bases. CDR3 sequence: CASSLAQFPDTQYF. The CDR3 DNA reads TGTGCCAGCAGCTTAGCTCAGTTCCCAGATACGCAGTATTTT. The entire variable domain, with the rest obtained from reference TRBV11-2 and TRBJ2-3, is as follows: EAGVAQSPRYKIIEKRQSVAFWCNPISGHATLYWYQQILGQGPKLLIQFQNNGVVDDSQLPKDRFSAERLKGVDSTLKIQPAKLEDSAVYLCASSLAQFPDTQYFGPGTRLTVL.

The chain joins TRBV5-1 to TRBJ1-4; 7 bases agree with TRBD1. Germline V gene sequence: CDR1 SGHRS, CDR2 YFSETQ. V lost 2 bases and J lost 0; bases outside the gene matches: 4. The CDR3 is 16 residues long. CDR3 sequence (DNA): TGCGCCAGCAGCTTAGGACAGGCCACAACTAATGAAAAACTGTTTTTT. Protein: CASSLGQATTNEKLFF.

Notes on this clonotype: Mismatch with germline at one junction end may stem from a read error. The chain's CDR3 is CASSLGLAGTF. The CDR3, as DNA: TGTGCCAGCAGTCTGGGACTAGCGGGGACCTTC. J is TRBJ2-7 and V is TRBV12-3 or TRBV12-4; 13 bases are a match to TRBD2. The CDR3 consists of 11 residues.

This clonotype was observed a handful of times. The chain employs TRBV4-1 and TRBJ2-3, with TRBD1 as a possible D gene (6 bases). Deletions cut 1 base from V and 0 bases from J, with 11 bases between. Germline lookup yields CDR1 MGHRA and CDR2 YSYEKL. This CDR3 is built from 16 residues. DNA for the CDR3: TGCGCCAGCAGCCAAGGGGTGGGGGCTAGCACAGATACGCAGTATTTT. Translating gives CASSQGVGASTDTQYF.

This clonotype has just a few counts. The CDR3 spells CASSKWAPNEQFF. The CDR3 nucleotides read TGTGCCAGCAGTAAGTGGGCCCCCAATGAGCAGTTCTTC. The V and J genes are TRBV12-3 or TRBV12-4 and TRBJ2-1; D uncertain. With 5 bases removed from V and 6 bases from J, the gap between germline ends came to 11 bases. The CDR3 is made up of 13 amino acids.

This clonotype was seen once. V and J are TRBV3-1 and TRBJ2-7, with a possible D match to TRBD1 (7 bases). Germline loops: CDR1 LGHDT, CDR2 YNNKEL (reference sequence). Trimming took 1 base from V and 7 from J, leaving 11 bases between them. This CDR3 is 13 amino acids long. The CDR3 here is CASSQVQGREQYF. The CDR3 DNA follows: TGTGCCAGCAGCCAAGTACAGGGGAGGGAGCAGTACTTC.

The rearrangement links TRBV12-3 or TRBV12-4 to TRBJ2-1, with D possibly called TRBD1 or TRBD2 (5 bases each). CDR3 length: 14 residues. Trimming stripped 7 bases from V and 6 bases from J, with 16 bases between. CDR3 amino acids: CASITGASSNEQFF. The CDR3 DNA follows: TGTGCCAGCATTACCGGGGCAAGTTCCAATGAGCAGTTCTTC.

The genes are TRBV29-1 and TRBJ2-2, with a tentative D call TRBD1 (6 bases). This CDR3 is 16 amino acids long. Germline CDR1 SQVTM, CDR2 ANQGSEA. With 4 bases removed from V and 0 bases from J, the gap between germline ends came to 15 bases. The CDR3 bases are TGCAGCGTTGTAGGACCCGGGACACCGAACACCGGGGAGCTGTTTTTT. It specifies CSVVGPGTPNTGELFF.

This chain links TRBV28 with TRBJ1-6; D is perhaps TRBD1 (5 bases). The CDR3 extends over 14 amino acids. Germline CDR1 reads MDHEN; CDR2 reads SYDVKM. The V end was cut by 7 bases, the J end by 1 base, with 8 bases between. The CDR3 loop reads CASTRGSYNSPLHF. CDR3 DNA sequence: TGTGCCAGCACTAGGGGTTCCTATAATTCACCCCTCCACTTT.

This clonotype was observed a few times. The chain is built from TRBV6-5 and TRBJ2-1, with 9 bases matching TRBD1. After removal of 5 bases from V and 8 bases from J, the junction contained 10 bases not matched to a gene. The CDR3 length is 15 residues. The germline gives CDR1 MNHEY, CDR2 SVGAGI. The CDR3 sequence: CASSRNRGLGDEQFF. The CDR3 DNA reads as TGTGCCAGCAGTCGTAACAGGGGGCTCGGGGATGAGCAGTTCTTC.

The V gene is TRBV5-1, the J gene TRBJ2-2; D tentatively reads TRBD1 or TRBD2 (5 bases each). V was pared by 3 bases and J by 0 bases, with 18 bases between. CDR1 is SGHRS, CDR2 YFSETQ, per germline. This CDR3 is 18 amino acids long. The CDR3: CASSSPGTHRTNTGELFF. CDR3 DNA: TGCGCCAGCAGCTCTCCCGGGACCCATAGAACGAACACCGGGGAGCTGTTTTTT.

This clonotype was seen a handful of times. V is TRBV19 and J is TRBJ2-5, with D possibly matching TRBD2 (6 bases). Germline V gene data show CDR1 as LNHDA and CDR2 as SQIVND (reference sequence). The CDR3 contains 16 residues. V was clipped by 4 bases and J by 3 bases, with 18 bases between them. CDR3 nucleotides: TGTGCCAGTAGTACTCCGGGAGAGGGGCTTGAAGAGACCCAGTACTTC. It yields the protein CASSTPGEGLEETQYF.

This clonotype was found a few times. The CDR3 loop is CASSLWKHYEQYF. The DNA of the CDR3 is TGTGCCAGCAGCTTGTGGAAGCACTACGAGCAGTACTTC. This rearrangement joins TRBV5-6 to TRBJ2-7; D is undetermined. CDR3 size: 13 residues. Germline lookup yields CDR1 SGHDT and CDR2 YYEEEE. V was trimmed by 1 base and J by 3 bases, leaving 8 bases between them.

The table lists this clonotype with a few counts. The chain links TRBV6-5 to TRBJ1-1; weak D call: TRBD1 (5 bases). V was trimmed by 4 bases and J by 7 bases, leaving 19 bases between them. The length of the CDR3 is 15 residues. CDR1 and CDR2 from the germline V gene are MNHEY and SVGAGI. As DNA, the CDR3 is TGTGCCAGCAGTTCATGGCAGGGTGTCAGTGGTGAAGCTTTCTTT. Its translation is CASSSWQGVSGEAFF.

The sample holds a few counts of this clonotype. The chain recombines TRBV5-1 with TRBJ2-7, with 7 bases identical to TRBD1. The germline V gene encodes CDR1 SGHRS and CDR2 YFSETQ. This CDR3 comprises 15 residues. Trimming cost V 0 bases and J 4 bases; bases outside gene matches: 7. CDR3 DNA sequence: TGCGCCAGCAGCTTGGTAACAGGGGTGATTTACGAGCAGTACTTC. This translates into CASSLVTGVIYEQYF.

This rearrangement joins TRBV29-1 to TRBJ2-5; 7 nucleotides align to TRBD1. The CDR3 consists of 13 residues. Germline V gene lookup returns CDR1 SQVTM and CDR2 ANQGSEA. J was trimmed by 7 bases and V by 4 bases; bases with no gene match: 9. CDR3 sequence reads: CSVGSQGPGTQYF. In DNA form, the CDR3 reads TGCAGCGTTGGGTCACAGGGGCCTGGGACCCAGTACTTC.